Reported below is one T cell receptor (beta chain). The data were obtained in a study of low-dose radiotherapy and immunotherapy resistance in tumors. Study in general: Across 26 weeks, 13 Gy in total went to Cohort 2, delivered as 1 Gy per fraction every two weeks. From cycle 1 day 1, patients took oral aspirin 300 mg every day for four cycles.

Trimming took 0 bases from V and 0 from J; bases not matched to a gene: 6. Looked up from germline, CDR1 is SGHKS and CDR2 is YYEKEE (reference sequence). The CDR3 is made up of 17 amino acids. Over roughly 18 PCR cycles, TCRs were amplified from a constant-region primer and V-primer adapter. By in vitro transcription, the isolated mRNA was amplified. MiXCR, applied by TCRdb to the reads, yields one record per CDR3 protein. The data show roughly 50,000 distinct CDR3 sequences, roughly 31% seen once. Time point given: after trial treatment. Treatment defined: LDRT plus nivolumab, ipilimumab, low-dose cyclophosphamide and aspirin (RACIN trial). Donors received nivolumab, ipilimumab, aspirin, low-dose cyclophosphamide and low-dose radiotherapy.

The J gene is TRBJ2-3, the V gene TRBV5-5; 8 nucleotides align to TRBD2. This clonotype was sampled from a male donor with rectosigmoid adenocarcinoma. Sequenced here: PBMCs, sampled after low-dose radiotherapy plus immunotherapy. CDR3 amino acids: CASSLAASGSSTDTQYF. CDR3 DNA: TGTGCCAGCAGCTTGGCCGCTAGCGGGTCTAGCACAGATACGCAGTATTTT.